The 17 T cell receptor beta chains below were found in one sample sequenced in a study of Ad26.COV2.S vaccination and SARS-CoV-2 variants. The assay was immunoSEQ multiplex PCR, and TCRdb's table has in-frame clones only and misses some. Here the sample spans hundreds of thousands of clones, 87% being singletons. Sample treatment: over 15 received Ad26.COV2.S at low or high dose, single or two shots; several received placebo; per-sample allocation not given. The study sampled participants on day 63 after the first vaccine or placebo injection. Source: peripheral blood, taken in a trial of Ad26.COV2.S vaccine versus placebo. These receptors originate from a person aged 18 to 65 who received the Ad26.COV2.S COVID-19 vaccine or a placebo.

The DNA of the CDR3 is TGTGCCTGGAGTCCCAGCTTAGGCGGGGGCTACACCTTC. It translates to CAWSPSLGGGYTF. The chain joins TRBV30 to TRBJ1-2; D gene ambiguous. CDR1 and CDR2 from the germline V gene are GTSNPN and SVGIG (reference sequence). V was pared by 2 bases and J by 8 bases, with 15 bases between. There are 13 residues in the CDR3.

This chain connects TRBV5-5 to TRBJ2-3; D is unclear. Germline loops: CDR1 SGHKS, CDR2 YYEKEE (reference sequence). The CDR3 runs to 14 residues. The V gene lost 2 bases and the J gene lost 2 bases, with 9 bases spanning the gap. CDR3 coding DNA: TGTGCCAGCAGCTTATCTGGATTCACAGATACGCAGTATTTT. Its translation: CASSLSGFTDTQYF. The entire variable domain, with the rest obtained from reference TRBV5-5 and TRBJ2-3, is as follows: DAGVTQSPTHLIKTRGQQVTLRCSPISGHKSVSWYQQVLGQGPQFIFQYYEKEERGRGNFPDRFSARQFPNYSSELNVNALLLGDSALYLCASSLSGFTDTQYFGPGTRLTVL.

The V and J genes are TRBV10-3 and TRBJ2-7, with 8 bases matching TRBD2. CDR3 length: 15 amino acids. Germline lookup yields CDR1 ENHRY and CDR2 SYGVKD. The J segment lost 3 bases and the V segment lost 4 bases, leaving 8 bases of the junction unmatched. The CDR3 DNA reads as TGTGCCATCAGTGTTGGAGCGGGGGTCAACTACGAGCAGTACTTC. This encodes CAISVGAGVNYEQYF.

This clone appeared a single time. This chain links TRBV12-5 with TRBJ2-7, with D possibly TRBD1 on 7 matching bases. This CDR3 region has 16 residues. The germline V and J ends were trimmed by 0 bases and 2 bases, with 14 bases remaining between them. The V gene's germline CDR1 is LGHNT and CDR2 FRNRAP. The chain's CDR3 is CASGLVSGGTAYEQYF. DNA of the CDR3: TGTGCTAGTGGTTTGGTAAGCGGAGGGACAGCCTACGAGCAGTACTTC.

CDR3 DNA sequence: TGTGCCAGCAGTGATGCAGGGAGGTCCTACGAGCAGTACTTC. Residues: CASSDAGRSYEQYF. The chain couples TRBV6-1 to TRBJ2-7, with D possibly being TRBD2 (6 bases). V lost 3 bases, J lost 1 base, and 10 bases lay in between. CDR1 MNHNS and CDR2 SASEGT come from the germline V gene. The CDR3 runs 14 residues.

The chain employs TRBV29-1 and TRBJ1-1, with TRBD1 as a possible D gene (5 bases). V lost 5 bases and J 4 bases, leaving 14 bases between the germline ends. Germline CDR1 reads SQVTM; CDR2 reads ANQGSEA. The CDR3 is 13 amino acids. CDR3: CSVYLTRGTEAFF. CDR3 DNA: TGCAGCGTTTATCTTACAAGGGGCACTGAAGCTTTCTTT.

The J gene is TRBJ1-2, the V gene TRBV7-9; 7 bases map to TRBD1. The CDR3 covers 15 residues. CDR1 and CDR2 from the germline V gene are SEHNR and FQNEAQ (reference sequence). V was clipped by 5 bases and J by 4 bases; unmatched bases: 10. The CDR3 region has the DNA TGTGCCAGCAGCGCACCGACAGGGAACGGCTATGGCTACACCTTC. It is translated as CASSAPTGNGYGYTF.

The chain employs TRBV7-3 and TRBJ1-2; 7 bases are shared with TRBD1. Trimming cost V 5 bases and J 1 base; bases outside gene matches: 7. The CDR3 is 15 residues long. CDR1 is SGHTA and CDR2 is FQGTGA in the germline V gene. The CDR3 reads CASSLSRDSNYGYTF. The CDR3 DNA is TGTGCCAGCAGCCTAAGCCGGGACAGTAACTATGGCTACACCTTC.

The table lists this clone with a count of one. The rearrangement joins TRBV6-1 to TRBJ1-5; 12 nucleotides align to TRBD1. V gave up 2 bases and J gave up 5 bases; unmatched junction bases: 10. The CDR3 sequence is 18 residues long. Germline V CDR1 and CDR2: MNHNS, SASEGT. The CDR3 reads CASSELGQGAVKDQPQHF. Written as DNA, the CDR3 is TGTGCCAGCAGTGAATTGGGACAGGGGGCGGTAAAGGATCAGCCCCAGCATTTT.

The V and J genes are TRBV7-2 and TRBJ2-5; weak D call: TRBD2 (5 bases). Germline V gene lookup returns CDR1 SGHTA and CDR2 FQGNSA. The CDR3 covers 14 residues. The ends were cut back, 6 bases at V and 0 bases at J, with 11 bases in the middle. This CDR3 reads CASRNPGYQETQYF. CDR3 nucleotide sequence: TGTGCCAGCAGGAACCCGGGATACCAAGAGACCCAGTACTTC.

This sequence joins TRBV19 and TRBJ2-7; no clear D. CDR1 and CDR2 (germline): LNHDA, SQIVND (reference sequence). V was trimmed by 0 bases and J by 0 bases, leaving 15 bases between them. The CDR3 is 17 residues long. The CDR3 DNA sequence: TGTGCCAGTAGTATAGATCGCCTCGGCACGAGCTCCTACGAGCAGTACTTC. This gives the protein CASSIDRLGTSSYEQYF.

The rearrangement uses TRBV25-1 and TRBJ1-4, with D possibly matching TRBD1 (5 bases). This CDR3 comprises 15 residues. CDR1 is MGHDK and CDR2 is SYGVNS in the germline V gene. Trimming stripped 3 bases from V and 3 bases from J, with 11 bases between. CDR3: CASSEAREANEKLFF. As DNA, the CDR3 is TGTGCCAGCAGTGAGGCCAGGGAGGCTAATGAAAAACTGTTTTTT.

This sequence joins TRBV25-1 and TRBJ1-2, with D perhaps TRBD1 (5 bases). Germline V lookup: CDR1 MGHDK, CDR2 SYGVNS. The CDR3 extends over 13 amino acids. V lost 2 bases and J lost 8, with 12 bases in between. Here the CDR3 reads CASSERGRDGYTF. CDR3 in DNA: TGTGCCAGCAGTGAAAGAGGGAGGGACGGCTACACCTTC.

This clone was recorded once. The CDR3 region has the DNA TGCAGCGTTCAAGGTGTGGAGATTGGGCAGTTCTTC. Translated: CSVQGVEIGQFF. This chain links TRBV29-1 with TRBJ2-1; D is unresolved. CDR3 length: 12 residues. The ends were cut back, 5 bases at V and 12 bases at J, with 17 bases in the middle. The germline CDR1 and CDR2 sequences are SQVTM and ANQGSEA.

J is TRBJ2-7 and V is TRBV5-4; D ambiguous. Germline-derived CDR1 and CDR2 are SGHNT and YYREEE (reference sequence). CDR3 length equals 13 residues. V was pared by 2 bases and J by 6 bases, with 12 bases between. Here the CDR3 DNA reads TGTGCCAGCAGCTTCAGAACGGCTACCGAGCAGTACTTC. It encodes CASSFRTATEQYF.

The chain joins TRBV27 to TRBJ2-5; 10 bases align to TRBD2. This CDR3 comprises 16 residues. CDR1 is MNHEY and CDR2 is SMNVEV in the germline V gene (reference sequence). Trimming cost V 3 bases and J 1 base; bases outside gene matches: 5. The CDR3, as DNA: TGTGCCAGCAGTTTCTTAGCGGGGGGACCCCAAGAGACCCAGTACTTC. Translating it yields CASSFLAGGPQETQYF.

This chain connects TRBV11-3 to TRBJ2-7; TRBD1 matches 8 bases. V gave up 4 bases and J gave up 3 bases; unmatched junction bases: 8. The CDR3 consists of 15 residues. Germline lookup yields CDR1 SGHNT and CDR2 YENEEA. The CDR3 bases are TGTGCCAGCAGCTCCGGACAGGGACTTGTCTACGAGCAGTACTTC. Translated, it gives CASSSGQGLVYEQYF.